The 27 T cell receptor beta chains below all came from one sample that was sequenced in a study of molecular identifiers for immune sequencing clone quantification. TCRdb independently ran MiXCR on the PCR reads; one entry per CDR3 protein. The sample contains just under 650,000 distinct CDR3 sequences, 15% to 20% of which appear only once. Material for sequencing was naive CD8+ T cells from blood, with Jurkat cell RNA spiked in. Subset here: FACS-sorted CD8+CD4-CCR7+CD45RA+ naive T cells. The receptors here all came from a human donor in good health. Some libraries in this study had Jurkat cell RNA spiked in.

In its sample, this clonotype was seen a few times. A clone one base away is much larger, so this may be a read error. CDR3 region: CASSQEGGPLYVQYF. Written as DNA, the CDR3 is TGTGCCAGCAGCCAAGAAGGGGGGCCCCTCTACGTGCAGTACTTC. The chain employs TRBV3-1 and TRBJ2-7; either TRBD1 or TRBD2 may fit D (6 bases each). This CDR3 has 15 amino acids. Germline CDR1 and CDR2: LGHDT and YNNKEL (reference sequence).

This clonotype was counted ten times or more. The V call is TRBV6-2 or TRBV6-3, the J call TRBJ1-1; possible D gene TRBD1, 5 bases. V lost 4 bases and J 3 bases, leaving 12 bases between the germline ends. Germline V CDR1 and CDR2: MNHEY, SVGEGT. This CDR3 is 14 amino acids long. As DNA, the CDR3 is TGTGCCAGCAGTTTTGGGACGGCATACACTGAAGCTTTCTTT. It codes for CASSFGTAYTEAFF.

Comment on this clonotype: Compared with germline, one end of the junction differs, possibly owing to a read error. The chain uses TRBV9 and TRBJ1-3; 7 bases map to TRBD1. Germline CDR1 SGDLS, CDR2 YYNGEE. CDR3 length equals 17 residues. The DNA of the CDR3 is TGTGCCGGCAGCGTAGGATCAGTCAGGGGGTCTGGAAACACCATATATTTT. Protein product: CAGSVGSVRGSGNTIYF. The variable domain in full, completed from reference TRBV9 and TRBJ1-3, reads DSGVTQTPKHLITATGQRVTLRCSPRSGDLSVYWYQQSLDQGLQFLIQYYNGEERAKGNILERFSAQQFPDLHSELNLSSLELGDSALYFCAGSVGSVRGSGNTIYFGEGSWLTVV.

This clonotype was seen more than once but under ten times. The gene calls are TRBV15 and TRBJ1-1, with 8 bases identical to TRBD1. The V gene end was trimmed by 3 bases and the J gene end by 1 base; junction bases not matched to a gene: 4. From germline, CDR1 is LNHNV and CDR2 YYDKDF (reference sequence). The CDR3 loop spans 15 amino acids. CDR3 in DNA: TGTGCCACCAGCAGGGCCGGGACAGGGAACACTGAAGCTTTCTTT. Translation: CATSRAGTGNTEAFF.

V gene TRBV7-2 combines with J gene TRBJ2-7; the D gene is possibly TRBD2 (6 bases). Germline lookup yields CDR1 SGHTA and CDR2 FQGNSA. Trimming removed 3 bases from V and 3 bases from J, with 12 bases in between. The CDR3 is made up of 14 amino acids. The CDR3 bases are TGTGCCAGCAGCTTCAGGGAGGAGGTCTACGAGCAGTACTTC. Its protein is CASSFREEVYEQYF. The entire variable domain, with the rest obtained from reference TRBV7-2 and TRBJ2-7, is as follows: GAGVSQSPSNKVTEKGKDVELRCDPISGHTALYWYRQSLGQGLEFLIYFQGNSAPDKSGLPSDRFSAERTGGSVSTLTIQRTQQEDSAVYLCASSFREEVYEQYFGPGTRLTVT.

Many counts were recorded for this clonotype. The genes are TRBV11-2 and TRBJ2-7; D gene unclear. Germline V gene data show CDR1 as SGHAT and CDR2 as FQNNGV. Trimming removed 7 bases from V and 3 bases from J, with 7 bases in between. The CDR3 runs to 11 residues. The CDR3 is CASTSNYEQYF. The CDR3 nucleotides read TGTGCCAGCACCTCGAACTACGAGCAGTACTTC.

This clonotype was found many times. The chain carries TRBV13 and TRBJ2-5; TRBD2 matches at 8 bases. This CDR3 has 15 residues. V lost 1 base and J lost 5; bases outside the gene matches: 6. CDR1 and CDR2 (germline): PRHDT, FYEKMQ (reference sequence). The CDR3 region has the DNA TGTGCCAGCAGCTTAGCGGGAGGGTCGGGGGAGACCCAGTACTTC. Its protein is CASSLAGGSGETQYF.

Concerning this clonotype itself: A much larger clonotype is one base distant, so this may be a read error. This chain links TRBV25-1 with TRBJ1-1; D might be TRBD1 (6 bases). The CDR3 runs to 11 residues. Germline CDR1 MGHDK, CDR2 SYGVNS. Trimming took off 11 bases at V and 6 bases at J, with 13 bases between the two ends. The CDR3 loop reads CAAKGGPEAFF. CDR3 in DNA: TGTGCCGCCAAGGGGGGGCCTGAAGCTTTCTTT.

The sample holds one count of this clonotype. A much larger clonotype is one base distant, so this may be a read error. The chain combines TRBV25-1 with TRBJ1-2; D gene unclear. The length of the CDR3 is 13 residues. CDR1 is MGHDK and CDR2 is SYGVNS in the germline V gene. The CDR3 DNA is TGTGCCAGCTCTCTCGAAGACTACTATAGCTACACCTTC. As protein: CASSLEDYYSYTF.

This clonotype was counted many times. The V call is TRBV2, the J call TRBJ2-1, with no clear D. The CDR3 consists of 13 residues. CDR1 SNHLY and CDR2 FYNNEI come from the germline V gene. V gave up 0 bases and J gave up 8 bases, with 8 bases separating them. CDR3 in amino acids: CASSEARRDEQFF. CDR3 sequence (DNA): TGTGCCAGCAGTGAAGCGCGCCGGGATGAGCAGTTCTTC.

This sequence joins TRBV4-1 and TRBJ2-1; a weak D match, TRBD1 (6 bases). Per the germline V gene, CDR1 is MGHRA and CDR2 is YSYEKL. V was trimmed by 1 base and J by 8 bases, leaving 18 bases between them. The CDR3 spans 16 residues. DNA for the CDR3: TGCGCCAGCAGCCAAGGACAGGCCTCTCCTACATATGAGCAGTTCTTC. This encodes CASSQGQASPTYEQFF.

This clonotype was observed at least ten times. V and J are TRBV7-2 and TRBJ2-7; possibly TRBD2 for D (6 bases). This CDR3 region has 14 residues. Trimming stripped 5 bases from V and 7 bases from J, with 18 bases between. The germline V gene has CDR1 SGHTA and CDR2 FQGNSA. CDR3 in DNA: TGTGCCAGCAGCATTAGGGACTTCTCCGTGGAGCAGTACTTC. Its translation: CASSIRDFSVEQYF.

The sample holds many counts of this clonotype. The rearrangement links TRBV6-5 to TRBJ2-1; weak D call: TRBD2 (5 bases). Germline values: CDR1 MNHEY, CDR2 SVGAGI. This CDR3 contains 14 residues. V shed 2 bases and J shed 6 bases, with 11 bases lying between them. The CDR3 sequence is CASSYTFRGNEQFF. CDR3 nucleotides: TGTGCCAGCAGTTACACTTTCCGGGGCAATGAGCAGTTCTTC.

The sample holds many counts of this clonotype. The V call is TRBV7-6, the J call TRBJ1-1; D unclear. The germline gives CDR1 SGHVS, CDR2 FNYEAQ. This CDR3 has 15 amino acids. Trimming shortened V by 5 bases and J by 4 bases, and 17 bases separated the two germline ends. The CDR3 spells CASSPVESPATEAFF. As DNA, the CDR3 is TGTGCCAGCAGCCCGGTTGAGTCTCCTGCCACTGAAGCTTTCTTT.

This clonotype appeared many times. The chain carries TRBV28 and TRBJ2-5, with D possibly TRBD1 on 5 matching bases. The germline V and J ends were trimmed by 2 bases and 3 bases, with 7 bases remaining between them. The V gene's germline CDR1 is MDHEN and CDR2 SYDVKM. This CDR3 spans 13 amino acids. In nucleotides, the CDR3 is TGTGCCAGCAGTTTAATGACAGAAGAGACCCAGTACTTC. This encodes CASSLMTEETQYF.

This clonotype was seen ten or more times. The V call is TRBV27, the J call TRBJ1-5, with TRBD1 identical over 7 bases. The V gene's germline CDR1 is MNHEY and CDR2 SMNVEV (reference sequence). Trimming took 6 bases from V and 7 from J; bases not matched to a gene: 12. This CDR3 spans 15 amino acids. The CDR3 DNA reads as TGTGCCAGCAGCCTAACAGGGGCCCCGGGGCAGCCCCAGCATTTT. Amino acids: CASSLTGAPGQPQHF.

This clonotype has a count of ten or more. Mismatch with germline at one junction end may stem from a read error. The chain combines TRBV9 with TRBJ2-1; D is ambiguous. CDR1 and CDR2 from the germline V gene are SGDLS and YYNGEE. This CDR3 has 14 amino acids. CDR3 region: CASSAEYSNNEQFF. The CDR3 bases are TGTGCCAGCAGCGCGGAGTACTCCAACAATGAGCAGTTCTTC. Full variable domain (rest looked up from reference TRBV9 and TRBJ2-1): DSGVTQTPKHLITATGQRVTLRCSPRSGDLSVYWYQQSLDQGLQFLIQYYNGEERAKGNILERFSAQQFPDLHSELNLSSLELGDSALYFCASSAEYSNNEQFFGPGTRLTVL.

This clonotype was detected a few times. The rearrangement uses TRBV4-1 and TRBJ1-6; a weak D match, TRBD1 (6 bases). The ends were cut back, 7 bases at V and 6 bases at J, with 13 bases in the middle. In germline, CDR1 is MGHRA, CDR2 YSYEKL. The CDR3 is 14 amino acids. The CDR3 nucleotides are TGCGCCAGCACCCTCGGACAGCCTAATTCACCCCTCCACTTT. Protein sequence: CASTLGQPNSPLHF.

This clonotype has more than one count but fewer than ten. The chain links TRBV6-2 or TRBV6-3 to TRBJ2-7; tentatively, D is TRBD2 (5 bases). This CDR3 contains 17 residues. CDR1 and CDR2 from the germline V gene are MNHEY and SVGEGT. Trimming shortened V by 3 bases and J by 4 bases, and 22 bases separated the two germline ends. The CDR3, as DNA: TGTGCCAGCAGTTATGTCGGCCACAGAGAGGGCAATTACGAGCAGTACTTC. Amino acids: CASSYVGHREGNYEQYF.

The sample holds many counts of this clonotype. The rearrangement uses TRBV7-9 and TRBJ2-2, with TRBD1 matching 7 bases. V was pared by 11 bases and J by 4 bases, with 10 bases of the junction left unmatched. CDR1 is SEHNR, CDR2 FQNEAQ, per germline (reference sequence). CDR3 size: 14 residues. Here the CDR3 reads CAGPRGRGTGELFF. Here the CDR3 DNA reads TGTGCCGGTCCGAGGGGGCGAGGCACCGGGGAGCTGTTTTTT.

This sequence joins TRBV6-2 or TRBV6-3 and TRBJ2-3, with D possibly matching TRBD2 (7 bases). Per the germline V gene, CDR1 is MNHEY and CDR2 is SVGEGT. Trimming took off 8 bases at V and 0 bases at J, with 15 bases between the two ends. The CDR3 spans 15 residues. The CDR3 DNA follows: TGTGCCAGCGGGGGCGGGGGTTCTAGCACAGATACGCAGTATTTT. Its translation is CASGGGGSSTDTQYF.

This clonotype occurred many times. The CDR3 loop reads CASSRDSTSYEQYF. In DNA, the CDR3 is TGCGCCAGCAGCCGCGACAGTACCTCCTACGAGCAGTACTTC. The chain recombines TRBV4-3 with TRBJ2-7; maybe TRBD1 (5 bases). V lost 4 bases to trimming and J lost 0 bases, with 10 bases between them. Germline V gene lookup returns CDR1 LGHNA and CDR2 YSLEER. This CDR3 region has 14 residues.

This clonotype occurred many times. The chain has TRBV14 and TRBJ2-3; TRBD2 agrees at 7 bases. Trimming removed 0 bases from V and 0 bases from J; junction bases left unmatched: 9. The V gene's germline CDR1 is SGHDN and CDR2 FVKESK. This CDR3 spans 18 amino acids. This CDR3 reads CASSQDFGLAESTDTQYF. DNA of the CDR3: TGTGCCAGCAGCCAAGATTTTGGGCTAGCGGAGAGCACAGATACGCAGTATTTT.

The chain uses TRBV30 and TRBJ1-1; the match to TRBD1 covers 7 bases. The V and J ends lost 2 bases and 5 bases, in that order; junction bases with no gene match: 5. The CDR3 is made up of 13 amino acids. Germline assignment: CDR1 GTSNPN and CDR2 SVGIG (reference sequence). Written as DNA, the CDR3 is TGTGCCTGGAGTTCGAGGGGGCCAACTGAAGCTTTCTTT. It is translated as CAWSSRGPTEAFF.

Ten or more counts support this clonotype. This rearrangement joins TRBV20-1 to TRBJ2-7; a possible D gene is TRBD1 (5 bases). This CDR3 has 13 residues. The V and J ends lost 3 bases and 0 bases respectively, with 9 bases between them. Germline V gene lookup returns CDR1 DFQATT and CDR2 SNEGSKA (reference sequence). CDR3 DNA: TGCAGTGCTAGGACCAGGGCCTCCTACGAGCAGTACTTC. It is translated as CSARTRASYEQYF.

This clonotype was found a few times. The chain has TRBV4-2 and TRBJ1-2; D is undetermined. The CDR3 sequence is 16 residues long. Germline loops: CDR1 LGHNA, CDR2 YNFKEQ. V lost 0 bases, J lost 0 bases, and 11 bases lay in between. CDR3 coding DNA: TGTGCCAGCAGCCAAGAACCGGACGCCTCTAACTATGGCTACACCTTC. It yields the protein CASSQEPDASNYGYTF.

As to this clonotype: A much bigger clone sits one base away, suggesting this may be a read error. The rearrangement links TRBV9 to TRBJ1-1, with D hard to call. There are 14 residues in the CDR3. CDR1 SGDLS and CDR2 YYNGEE come from the germline V gene. CDR3 loop: CAGSSRTDPAEAFF. The CDR3 bases are TGTGCCGGCAGCTCCCGGACGGACCCAGCTGAAGCTTTCTTT.